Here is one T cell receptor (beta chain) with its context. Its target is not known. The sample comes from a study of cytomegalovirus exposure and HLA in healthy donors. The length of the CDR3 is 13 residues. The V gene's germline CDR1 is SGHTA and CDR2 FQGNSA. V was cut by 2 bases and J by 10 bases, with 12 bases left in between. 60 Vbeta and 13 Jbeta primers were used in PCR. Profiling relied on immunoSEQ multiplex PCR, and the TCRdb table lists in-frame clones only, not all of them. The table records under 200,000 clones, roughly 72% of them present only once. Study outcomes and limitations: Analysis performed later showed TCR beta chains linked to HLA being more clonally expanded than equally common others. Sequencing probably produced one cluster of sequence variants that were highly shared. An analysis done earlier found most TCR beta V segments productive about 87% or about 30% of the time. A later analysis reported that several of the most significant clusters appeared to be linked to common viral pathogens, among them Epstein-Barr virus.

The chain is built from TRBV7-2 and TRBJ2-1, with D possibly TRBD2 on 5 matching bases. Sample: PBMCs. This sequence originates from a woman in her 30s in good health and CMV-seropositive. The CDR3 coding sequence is TGTGCCAGCAGCTTACTAGCTTATGGGGAGCAGTTCTTC. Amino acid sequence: CASSLLAYGEQFF.